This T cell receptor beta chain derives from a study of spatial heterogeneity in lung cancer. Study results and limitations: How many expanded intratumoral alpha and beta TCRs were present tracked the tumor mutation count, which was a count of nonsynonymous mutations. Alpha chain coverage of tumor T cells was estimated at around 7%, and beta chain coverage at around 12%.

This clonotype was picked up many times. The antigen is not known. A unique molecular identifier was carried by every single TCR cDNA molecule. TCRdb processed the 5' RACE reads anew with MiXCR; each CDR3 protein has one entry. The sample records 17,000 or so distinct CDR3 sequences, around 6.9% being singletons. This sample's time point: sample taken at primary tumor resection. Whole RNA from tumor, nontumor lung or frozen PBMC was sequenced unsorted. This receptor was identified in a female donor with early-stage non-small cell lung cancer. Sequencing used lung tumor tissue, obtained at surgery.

CDR3 loop: CASLSTGGSQPQHF. CDR3 DNA sequence: TGTGCCAGTCTCTCCACAGGGGGCAGTCAGCCCCAGCATTTT. The genes are TRBV19 and TRBJ1-5; 9 bases align to TRBD1. The CDR3 runs 14 residues. Germline trimming cut 8 bases from V and 6 bases from J; bases unmatched to any gene: 8. CDR1 and CDR2 (germline): LNHDA, SQIVND (reference sequence).